One and the same sample provided the 20 T cell receptor beta chains below, sequenced in a study of cytomegalovirus exposure and HLA in healthy donors (dated 2017 in TCRdb). Libraries were constructed by the immunoSEQ multiplex PCR assay. The multiplex PCR relied on a mix of 60 forward primers for TCR Vbeta segments and 13 reverse primers for TCR Jbeta segments. The table comes from immuneACCESS by way of TCRdb, which keeps in-frame sequences with V and J called. Part of the clones is missing from these tables; in studies checked, under half for an unresolved V gene and the rest for unknown reasons. The sample includes about 44,000 clones, with about nine tenths observed a single time. The ten biggest clones cover around 8% of the sample. Sequenced material: PBMCs. The source is a woman between 40 and 55 years old in good health and CMV-seropositive.

The chain is built from TRBV2 and TRBJ1-5, with D unresolved. There are 15 residues in the CDR3. The V gene lost 6 bases and the J gene lost 9 bases, with 21 bases spanning the gap. Germline CDR1 is SNHLY and CDR2 is FYNNEI. The CDR3: CASRAPGPAGRPQHF. The CDR3 DNA is TGTGCCAGCAGGGCGCCGGGCCCTGCGGGGAGGCCCCAGCATTTT.

The table lists this clone with a count of one. The chain links TRBV27 to TRBJ2-3, with TRBD1 matching over 9 bases. From germline, CDR1 is MNHEY and CDR2 SMNVEV (reference sequence). The V segment lost 6 bases and the J segment 4 bases; nucleotides outside the gene matches: 11. The CDR3 extends over 16 amino acids. CDR3 sequence reads: CASRLNGQGRADTQYF. For the CDR3, the DNA is TGTGCCAGCAGACTAAATGGACAGGGGAGAGCAGATACGCAGTATTTT.

This chain connects TRBV7-8 to TRBJ2-7, with 10 bases lining up with TRBD1. The CDR3 consists of 16 residues. The germline gives CDR1 SGHVS, CDR2 FQNEAQ. Germline trimming cut 5 bases from V and 0 bases from J; bases unmatched to any gene: 7. CDR3 residues: CASSIHDRGLSYEQYF. CDR3 DNA sequence: TGTGCCAGCAGCATCCACGACAGGGGGCTCTCCTACGAGCAGTACTTC.

The DNA of the CDR3 is TGCAGCGTTGAGTTCCTCTCTGGGGCCAACGTCCTGACTTTC. Its protein is CSVEFLSGANVLTF. This chain links TRBV29-1 with TRBJ2-6; D not certain. The CDR3 has 14 amino acids. The germline V and J ends were trimmed by 3 bases and 0 bases, with 6 bases remaining between them. Germline CDR1 SQVTM, CDR2 ANQGSEA.

This chain uses TRBV18 with TRBJ1-2, with TRBD1 as a possible D gene (6 bases). V was cut by 4 bases and J by 7 bases, with 16 bases left in between. The CDR3 has 14 residues. The germline CDR1 and CDR2 sequences are KGHSH and LQKENI. The DNA for the CDR3 is TGTGCCAGCTCACAAGAGGGCAGGGGCTCTGGCTACACCTTC. It encodes CASSQEGRGSGYTF.

Note on this clone: One end of the junction varies from germline; a read error may be responsible. The rearrangement links TRBV7-9 to TRBJ2-1, with 9 bases matching TRBD2. There are 15 residues in the CDR3. CDR1 and CDR2 (germline): SEHNR, FQNEAQ (reference sequence). In DNA, the CDR3 is TGTTCCAGCAGCTTAGGGAGCGGGAGGTTGAATGAGCAGTTCTTC. As protein: CSSSLGSGRLNEQFF. Full variable domain (outside the CDR3, taken from reference TRBV7-9 and TRBJ2-1): DTGVSQNPRHKITKRGQNVTFRCDPISEHNRLYWYRQTLGQGPEFLTYFQNEAQLEKSRLLSDRFSAERPKGSFSTLEIQRTEQGDSAMYLCSSSLGSGRLNEQFFGPGTRLTVL.

In its sample, this clone was seen once. The chain recombines TRBV11-1 with TRBJ2-2; 9 nucleotides agree with TRBD2. Losses at the gene ends were 1 base for V and 4 bases for J; bases not matched to a gene: 10. Germline V gene lookup returns CDR1 SGHAT and CDR2 FQDESV (reference sequence). The CDR3 contains 18 residues. DNA of the CDR3: TGTGCCAGCAGCTTAGTAAAGACTAGCGGTTTTTCCACCGGGGAGCTGTTTTTT. This sequence encodes CASSLVKTSGFSTGELFF.

The chain links TRBV7-2 to TRBJ1-6; possible D gene TRBD1, 5 bases. V was clipped by 1 base and J by 13 bases, with 14 bases between them. Germline V gene data show CDR1 as SGHTA and CDR2 as FQGNSA. The CDR3 is made up of 14 amino acids. CDR3 in DNA: TGTGCCAGCAGCTTAGACATGGGGCCTGGGCCCCTCCACTTT. Translated, it gives CASSLDMGPGPLHF. Full variable domain (outside the CDR3, taken from reference TRBV7-2 and TRBJ1-6): GAGVSQSPSNKVTEKGKDVELRCDPISGHTALYWYRQSLGQGLEFLIYFQGNSAPDKSGLPSDRFSAERTGGSVSTLTIQRTQQEDSAVYLCASSLDMGPGPLHFGNGTRLTVT.

In this sample, this clone turned up a few times. This chain joins TRBV28 and TRBJ1-1; D is undetermined. Germline loops: CDR1 MDHEN, CDR2 SYDVKM. The V and J ends lost 1 base and 5 bases respectively, with 8 bases between them. The CDR3 length is 13 residues. CDR3 coding DNA: TGTGCCAGCAGTTTATACGATCGGACTGAAGCTTTCTTT. It yields the protein CASSLYDRTEAFF.

This rearrangement joins TRBV10-3 to TRBJ2-3; 7 positions match TRBD2. V gave up 3 bases and J gave up 2 bases; unmatched junction bases: 5. The CDR3 contains 15 residues. The germline CDR1 and CDR2 sequences are ENHRY and SYGVKD. CDR3 coding DNA: TGTGCCATCAGTGAAGCGGGGTCGTTCACAGATACGCAGTATTTT. Translating it yields CAISEAGSFTDTQYF.

The chain has TRBV7-8 and TRBJ1-1; D not certain. Germline CDR1 reads SGHVS; CDR2 reads FQNEAQ. This CDR3 has 14 residues. The V end lost 4 bases, the J end lost 1 base, and 10 bases lay between the germline ends. CDR3 region: CASSSAPGNTEAFF. The CDR3 DNA is TGTGCCAGCAGCTCGGCCCCAGGGAACACTGAAGCTTTCTTT.

The chain couples TRBV19 to TRBJ1-2, with D perhaps matching TRBD1 (6 bases). CDR3 length: 16 amino acids. Germline V lookup: CDR1 LNHDA, CDR2 SQIVND (reference sequence). The ends were cut back, 7 bases at V and 4 bases at J, with 22 bases in the middle. In nucleotides, the CDR3 is TGTGCCAGTACCCCGTCGTCGTTGGGGGCGGCCTATGGCTACACCTTC. It codes for CASTPSSLGAAYGYTF.

The J gene is TRBJ2-7, the V gene TRBV5-6; maybe TRBD2 (6 bases). Trimming pared 3 bases from V and 4 bases from J, leaving 8 bases between. CDR1 SGHDT and CDR2 YYEEEE come from the germline V gene. The CDR3 loop spans 12 amino acids. CDR3 sequence reads: CASSSGGYEQYF. The CDR3 DNA sequence: TGTGCCAGCAGCTCCGGGGGATACGAGCAGTACTTC. Combining the CDR3 with reference TRBV5-6 and TRBJ2-7 gives the whole variable domain DAGVTQSPTHLIKTRGQQVTLRCSPKSGHDTVSWYQQALGQGPQFIFQYYEEEERQRGNFPDRFSGHQFPNYSSELNVNALLLGDSALYLCASSSGGYEQYFGPGTRLTVT.

This chain connects TRBV7-9 to TRBJ1-2; tentatively, D is TRBD1 (6 bases). Germline V gene sequence: CDR1 SEHNR, CDR2 FQNEAQ (reference sequence). Trimming cost V 0 bases and J 4 bases, with 15 bases left between them. This CDR3 has 16 amino acids. As DNA, the CDR3 is TGTGCCAGCAGCTTAGCGCTACAGGGATCGATCTATGGCTACACCTTC. Translated, it gives CASSLALQGSIYGYTF.

This CDR3 reads CASSQEQEIGYTF. CDR3 DNA sequence: TGTGCCAGCAGCCAGGAACAGGAGATCGGCTACACCTTC. This chain uses TRBV11-1 with TRBJ1-2; D might be TRBD1 (5 bases). Trimming cost V 5 bases and J 8 bases, with 15 bases left between them. Germline CDR1 reads SGHAT; CDR2 reads FQDESV (reference sequence). The CDR3 is made up of 13 amino acids.

The chain has TRBV5-6 and TRBJ1-1; 8 bases line up with TRBD1. Losses at the gene ends were 0 bases for V and 2 bases for J; bases not matched to a gene: 3. Looked up from germline, CDR1 is SGHDT and CDR2 is YYEEEE. This CDR3 is 15 amino acids long. The DNA of the CDR3 is TGTGCCAGCAGCTTGGGGGACAGGTTAAACACTGAAGCTTTCTTT. Its protein product is CASSLGDRLNTEAFF.

This sequence joins TRBV27 and TRBJ2-1; weak D call: TRBD2 (6 bases). This CDR3 region has 16 residues. The germline V gene encodes CDR1 MNHEY and CDR2 SMNVEV (reference sequence). Trimming cost V 4 bases and J 8 bases, with 21 bases left between them. The CDR3 region is CASSSWGLERIDEQFF. The CDR3 DNA reads as TGTGCCAGCAGTTCCTGGGGACTGGAGCGGATCGATGAGCAGTTCTTC.

CDR3 nucleotides: TGTGCCAGCAGTTCAGTGGGGGACATTTCCTACGAGCAGTACTTC. Translated: CASSSVGDISYEQYF. This chain connects TRBV25-1 to TRBJ2-7; D possibly corresponds to TRBD1 (6 bases). V shed 5 bases and J shed 1 base, with 15 bases lying between them. Germline CDR1 MGHDK, CDR2 SYGVNS. There are 15 residues in the CDR3.

This chain links TRBV5-1 with TRBJ1-4, with D hard to call. The V gene lost 5 bases and the J gene lost 4 bases, with 12 bases spanning the gap. The CDR3 sequence is 14 residues long. Germline CDR1 reads SGHRS; CDR2 reads YFSETQ. The CDR3: CASRSGGSNEKLFF. The CDR3 DNA sequence: TGCGCCAGCAGGTCTGGAGGGAGTAATGAAAAACTGTTTTTT.

This clone has only a few counts. The rearrangement joins TRBV14 to TRBJ2-2; TRBD1 is a possible D gene (6 bases). V lost 1 base and J 7 bases, leaving 16 bases between the germline ends. Germline V gene lookup returns CDR1 SGHDN and CDR2 FVKESK. The CDR3 runs 16 residues. CDR3: CASSQAFRGDGGELFF. For the CDR3, the DNA is TGTGCCAGCAGCCAAGCGTTCAGGGGTGACGGCGGGGAGCTGTTTTTT.